The sequence of this T cell receptor beta chain was determined in a study of prognosis after radiotherapy for stage I lung cancer. This CDR3 is built from 14 residues. J lost 5 bases, V lost 5 bases, and 5 bases had no gene match. Germline CDR1 SGHNT, CDR2 YENEEA. Multiplex PCR, run in two rounds, amplified TCR beta CDR3 from genomic DNA. For every TRBV and TRBJ gene, a specific primer was used in first-round PCR. TCRdb used MiXCR to reprocess the multiplex PCR reads, holding one entry per CDR3 protein. The data contain over 14,000 distinct CDR3 sequences, around three fifths of them singletons. The rearrangement links TRBV11-3 to TRBJ2-1; 8 positions match TRBD1. The receptor comes from a donor aged 50 or older with non-small cell lung cancer. The sample was PBMCs, taken before or after stereotactic body radiation therapy (not recorded which). The CDR3 is CASSPDRANNEQFF. CDR3 in DNA: TGTGCCAGCAGCCCGGACAGGGCGAACAATGAGCAGTTCTTC.